The 13 T cell receptor beta chains in this list originate from one sample, sequenced in a study of blood T cell repertoires in COVID-19. The protocol was immunoSEQ multiplex PCR, while the TCRdb copy is restricted to in-frame clones and leaves out a portion. The sample lists approximately 100,000 clones; over 75% were seen once. The sequenced sample was peripheral blood. These receptors were obtained from a human donor in a cohort sampled during active COVID-19.

The gene calls are TRBV5-1 and TRBJ1-3; D not resolved. Germline V gene data show CDR1 as SGHRS and CDR2 as YFSETQ. The germline V and J ends were trimmed by 2 bases and 1 base, with 13 bases remaining between them. This CDR3 has 16 amino acids. In nucleotides, the CDR3 is TGCGCCAGCAGCTTACAGACAATAATTTCTGGAAACACCATATATTTT. This translates into CASSLQTIISGNTIYF.

The chain employs TRBV29-1 and TRBJ2-5; D possibly corresponds to TRBD2 (6 bases). Germline V gene lookup returns CDR1 SQVTM and CDR2 ANQGSEA. V was trimmed by 7 bases and J by 3 bases, leaving 12 bases between them. The CDR3 has 12 amino acids. CDR3 nucleotide sequence: TGCAGCGCCGGGGGTGGAAAAGAGACCCAGTACTTC. Encoded protein: CSAGGGKETQYF.

The chain links TRBV12-3 or TRBV12-4 to TRBJ2-3; D not resolved. The length of the CDR3 is 12 residues. The V end lost 3 bases, the J end lost 3 bases, and 4 bases lay between the germline ends. The CDR3: CASSFGTDTQYF. The CDR3 DNA sequence: TGTGCCAGCAGTTTCGGGACAGATACGCAGTATTTT.

The rearrangement uses TRBV2 and TRBJ1-2; D is uncertain. The V end lost 1 base, the J end lost 4 bases, and 7 bases lay between the germline ends. Germline V gives CDR1 SNHLY, CDR2 FYNNEI. This CDR3 is 13 amino acids long. The CDR3 sequence: CASSEGQFYGYTF. The CDR3 DNA reads as TGTGCCAGCAGTGAAGGCCAGTTCTATGGCTACACCTTC.

The sample holds one count of this clone. J is TRBJ1-3 and V is TRBV7-8, with D uncertain. Germline CDR1 SGHVS, CDR2 FQNEAQ. Trimming shortened V by 4 bases and J by 4 bases, and 14 bases separated the two germline ends. The CDR3 sequence is 15 residues long. CDR3 protein: CASSSTKGGGNTIYF. CDR3 coding DNA: TGTGCCAGCAGCTCTACTAAGGGCGGGGGAAACACCATATATTTT.

This rearrangement joins TRBV2 to TRBJ2-5; maybe TRBD2 (6 bases). Germline V gives CDR1 SNHLY, CDR2 FYNNEI. This CDR3 contains 13 residues. Trimming left V 9 bases short and J 1 base short, with 12 bases between. The CDR3, as DNA: TGTGCCAGGAGGCGGGGAGGCCAAGAGACCCAGTACTTC. Protein sequence: CARRRGGQETQYF.

The V gene is TRBV28, the J gene TRBJ2-3; D ambiguous. The CDR3 contains 13 residues. The germline CDR1 and CDR2 sequences are MDHEN and SYDVKM. V dropped 4 bases and J dropped 0 bases, with 5 bases sitting between them. Here the CDR3 reads CASSSFSTDTQYF. In DNA form, the CDR3 reads TGTGCCAGCAGTTCGTTTAGCACAGATACGCAGTATTTT.

The rearrangement links TRBV6-5 to TRBJ2-7; D is perhaps TRBD2 (5 bases). Trimming took off 6 bases at V and 5 bases at J, with 14 bases between the two ends. The CDR3 totals 13 residues. In germline, CDR1 is MNHEY, CDR2 SVGAGI. The DNA for the CDR3 is TGTGCCAGCAGGAGAGGGAGATATGACGAGCAGTACTTC. Translation gives CASRRGRYDEQYF.

This clone was seen a single time. The CDR3 region has the DNA TGCGCCAGCAGCTTTCGGTACGATGAGCAGTTCTTC. Translating gives CASSFRYDEQFF. The rearrangement links TRBV5-1 to TRBJ2-1; D ambiguous. Germline-derived CDR1 and CDR2 are SGHRS and YFSETQ. The CDR3 runs to 12 residues. The V end lost 2 bases, the J end lost 8 bases, and 8 bases lay between the germline ends.

The chain carries TRBV4-3 and TRBJ1-2, with 8 bases fitting TRBD1. V was clipped by 0 bases and J by 10 bases; unmatched bases: 10. Germline CDR1 is LGHNA and CDR2 is YSLEER. This CDR3 is 15 amino acids long. CDR3 loop: CASSQDGRGRLDYTF. DNA for the CDR3: TGCGCCAGCAGCCAAGACGGCAGGGGGCGGCTAGACTACACCTTC.

The chain carries TRBV6-5 and TRBJ2-6, with unresolved D. V dropped 7 bases and J dropped 4 bases, with 5 bases sitting between them. Germline lookup yields CDR1 MNHEY and CDR2 SVGAGI. The CDR3 spans 12 residues. DNA for the CDR3: TGTGCCAGCACGCGGGGGGCCAACGTCCTGACTTTC. Protein product: CASTRGANVLTF.

J is TRBJ1-2 and V is TRBV25-1, with D maybe TRBD1 (5 bases). This CDR3 contains 15 residues. V gave up 2 bases and J gave up 0 bases, with 10 bases separating them. Germline V gene data show CDR1 as MGHDK and CDR2 as SYGVNS. This CDR3 reads CASSEVGRSNYGYTF. CDR3 in DNA: TGTGCCAGCAGTGAAGTGGGGCGCTCTAACTATGGCTACACCTTC.

The CDR3 region is CASSFAVGTGELFF. The CDR3 coding sequence is TGCGCCAGCAGCTTCGCGGTGGGCACCGGGGAGCTGTTTTTT. The rearrangement links TRBV5-1 to TRBJ2-2; D is ambiguous. V was pared by 2 bases and J by 4 bases, with 9 bases between. The CDR3 contains 14 residues. Looked up from germline, CDR1 is SGHRS and CDR2 is YFSETQ.